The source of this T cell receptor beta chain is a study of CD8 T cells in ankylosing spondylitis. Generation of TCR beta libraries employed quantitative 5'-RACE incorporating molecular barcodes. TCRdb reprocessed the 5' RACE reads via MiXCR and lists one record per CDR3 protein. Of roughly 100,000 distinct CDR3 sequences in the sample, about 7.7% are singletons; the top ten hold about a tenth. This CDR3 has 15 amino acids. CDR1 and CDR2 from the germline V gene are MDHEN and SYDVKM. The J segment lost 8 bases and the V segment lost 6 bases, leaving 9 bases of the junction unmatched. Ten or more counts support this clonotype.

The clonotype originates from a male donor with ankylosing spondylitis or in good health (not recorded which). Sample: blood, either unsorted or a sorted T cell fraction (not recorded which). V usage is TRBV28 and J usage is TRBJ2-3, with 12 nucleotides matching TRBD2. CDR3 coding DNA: TGTGCCAGCAGCCCTCTAGCGGGGGGGCTAGGTACGCAGTATTTT. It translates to CASSPLAGGLGTQYF.